This paragraph covers one TCR beta chain sequence. Method: immunoSEQ multiplex PCR; TCRdb's copy keeps in-frame clones and lacks some. This table holds approximately 75,000 clones, around 82% found once. These data originate in a study of blood T cell repertoires in COVID-19. On the study more broadly: Italy, Spain and the United States were the sources of the convalescent and acute COVID-19 samples. PBMCs, B-cell-depleted T cells, or T cells provided the cDNA or gDNA that made up the material.

Germline CDR1 and CDR2: MNHEY and SVGAGI. V lost 6 bases, J lost 5 bases, and 10 bases lay in between. The CDR3 covers 12 residues. The chain employs TRBV6-5 and TRBJ1-1; maybe TRBD1 (5 bases). The sample taken for sequencing was peripheral blood. This sequence was found in a human donor in a cohort sampled during active COVID-19. The CDR3 sequence is CASSPGVTEAFF. CDR3 nucleotides: TGTGCCAGCAGCCCGGGGGTTACTGAAGCTTTCTTT.